The next 22 T cell receptor beta chains were all read from a single sample in a study of early stage breast cancer tumors. Libraries were prepared by immunoSEQ multiplex PCR; TCRdb keeps only in-frame clonotypes and omits some of them. The data hold tens of thousands of clones, with 65% to 80% observed a single time. Input material: blood. These receptors came from a person under 45 with breast cancer.

The CDR3 loop reads CSALDSYEQYF. The DNA for the CDR3 is TGCAGTGCTTTGGACTCCTACGAGCAGTACTTC. The J gene is TRBJ2-7, the V gene TRBV20-1; D gene unclear. V lost 5 bases and J lost 0, with 5 bases in between. Germline V CDR1 and CDR2: DFQATT, SNEGSKA (reference sequence). The CDR3 length is 11 residues.

The gene calls are TRBV7-2 and TRBJ2-7, with D possibly being TRBD1 (5 bases). Germline lookup yields CDR1 SGHTA and CDR2 FQGNSA. The CDR3 consists of 15 residues. Trimming shortened V by 0 bases and J by 1 base, and 10 bases separated the two germline ends. CDR3 region: CASSLAQVRSYEQYF. In DNA form, the CDR3 reads TGTGCCAGCAGCTTAGCACAGGTGAGATCCTACGAGCAGTACTTC.

The gene calls are TRBV18 and TRBJ2-7, with 11 bases matching TRBD2. The CDR3 totals 17 residues. The germline CDR1 and CDR2 sequences are KGHSH and LQKENI. With V trimmed by 2 bases and J by 0 bases, 6 bases remained unmatched. The chain's CDR3 is CASSPSGLAGASYEQYF. The CDR3 coding sequence is TGTGCCAGCTCACCATCTGGACTAGCGGGTGCCTCCTACGAGCAGTACTTC.

The V gene is TRBV6-1, the J gene TRBJ2-5; tentatively, D is TRBD1 (6 bases). This CDR3 has 13 residues. With 6 bases removed from V and 4 bases from J, the gap between germline ends came to 12 bases. Germline assignment: CDR1 MNHNS and CDR2 SASEGT. The CDR3 bases are TGTGCCAGCAGAACGACAGGTGCAGAGACCCAGTACTTC. This gives the protein CASRTTGAETQYF.

The J gene is TRBJ2-7, the V gene TRBV6-5, with D possibly called TRBD1 or TRBD2 (5 bases each). Germline assignment: CDR1 MNHEY and CDR2 SVGAGI. Trimming pared 6 bases from V and 0 bases from J, leaving 12 bases between. CDR3 size: 14 residues. The CDR3 nucleotides are TGTGCCAGCAGGCAAACGGGGACCTCCTACGAGCAGTACTTC. The encoded protein is CASRQTGTSYEQYF.

This clone came up once. The chain uses TRBV28 and TRBJ2-7, with D perhaps assigned TRBD1 or TRBD2 (6 bases each). Trimming removed 6 bases at V and 9 bases at J, with 27 bases between. The CDR3 consists of 16 residues. Per germline, CDR1 MDHEN and CDR2 SYDVKM. CDR3 protein: CASRAAELAYLGAQYF. The CDR3 DNA reads as TGTGCCAGCAGGGCCGCGGAGCTAGCGTATCTGGGGGCGCAGTACTTC.

This clone was detected only a few times. The gene calls are TRBV12-5 and TRBJ1-5; D gene uncertain. The CDR3 length is 15 residues. V lost 1 base to trimming and J lost 1 base, with 8 bases between them. Germline CDR1 is LGHNT and CDR2 is FRNRAP. CDR3 sequence reads: CASGLGELSNQPQHF. CDR3 bases: TGTGCTAGTGGTTTGGGGGAGTTGAGCAATCAGCCCCAGCATTTT. Variable domain in full (rest from reference TRBV12-5 and TRBJ1-5): DARVTQTPRHKVTEMGQEVTMRCQPILGHNTVFWYRQTMMQGLELLAYFRNRAPLDDSGMPKDRFSAEMPDATLATLKIQPSEPRDSAVYFCASGLGELSNQPQHFGDGTRLSIL.

The V gene is TRBV27, the J gene TRBJ2-7; 9 bases fit TRBD1. V gave up 3 bases and J gave up 3 bases; unmatched junction bases: 0. Germline CDR1 reads MNHEY; CDR2 reads SMNVEV (reference sequence). This CDR3 region has 13 residues. CDR3 region: CASSLTGGYEQYF. In DNA form, the CDR3 reads TGTGCCAGCAGTTTGACAGGGGGCTACGAGCAGTACTTC.

The chain uses TRBV15 and TRBJ2-2; 14 bases line up with TRBD2. The germline gives CDR1 LNHNV, CDR2 YYDKDF (reference sequence). The CDR3 sequence is 19 residues long. The V gene end was trimmed by 0 bases and the J gene end by 1 base; junction bases not matched to a gene: 4. CDR3 coding DNA: TGTGCCACCAGCAGAGAAGGACTAGCGGGAGGTCAGAACACCGGGGAGCTGTTTTTT. It encodes CATSREGLAGGQNTGELFF.

V usage is TRBV9 and J usage is TRBJ1-5; D is unclear. Between the trimmed V and J ends, which lost 3 bases and 0 bases, there was a span of 10 bases. Germline V gives CDR1 SGDLS, CDR2 YYNGEE. There are 15 residues in the CDR3. Here the CDR3 reads CASSGSGNSNQPQHF. The CDR3 region has the DNA TGTGCCAGCAGCGGTTCTGGGAATAGCAATCAGCCCCAGCATTTT.

The CDR3 DNA reads as TGTGCCAGCGGTGACCTCCCCGGAGCCAAAAACATTCAGTACTTC. The encoded protein is CASGDLPGAKNIQYF. The V and J genes are TRBV7-8 and TRBJ2-4; D is unclear. The CDR3 length is 15 residues. V was shortened by 8 bases and J by 0 bases, with 14 bases between the two germline ends. Germline V CDR1 and CDR2: SGHVS, FQNEAQ.

A note on this clone: A single base is all that separates this from a far larger clone, so a read error is likely. V usage is TRBV1 and J usage is TRBJ2-7; the table's TRBD2 call for D was not verified on the DNA. TRBV1 counts as a pseudogene. The CDR3 is made up of 15 amino acids. CDR3 sequence: CTSSQVPGLGYEQYF. For the CDR3, the DNA is TGCACCAGCAGCCAAGTTCCGGGACTAGGCTACGAGCAGTACTTC.

J is TRBJ2-7 and V is TRBV10-3; TRBD1 matches 10 bases. CDR1 ENHRY and CDR2 SYGVKD come from the germline V gene. With V trimmed by 2 bases and J by 1 base, 5 bases remained unmatched. This CDR3 contains 16 residues. The CDR3 region is CAISEHDRGLSYEQYF. The CDR3 nucleotides read TGTGCCATCAGTGAGCATGACAGGGGGCTTTCCTACGAGCAGTACTTC.

A single count supports this clone. This chain links TRBV19 with TRBJ2-1; D is unresolved. With 3 bases removed from V and 7 bases from J, the gap between germline ends came to 7 bases. The CDR3 runs 12 residues. Germline V lookup: CDR1 LNHDA, CDR2 SQIVND (reference sequence). Here the CDR3 reads CASSMGLNEQFF. The CDR3 coding sequence is TGTGCCAGTAGTATGGGGTTGAATGAGCAGTTCTTC.

This chain joins TRBV27 and TRBJ2-7; D uncertain. Looked up from germline, CDR1 is MNHEY and CDR2 is SMNVEV (reference sequence). CDR3 length: 11 residues. The germline V and J ends were trimmed by 4 bases and 4 bases, with 5 bases remaining between them. CDR3 protein: CASSWGYEQYF. For the CDR3, the DNA is TGTGCCAGCAGTTGGGGATACGAGCAGTACTTC.

This clone was detected only once. The chain is built from TRBV5-1 and TRBJ2-7, with unresolved D. V was trimmed by 4 bases and J by 2 bases, leaving 4 bases between them. The CDR3 contains 11 residues. CDR1 SGHRS and CDR2 YFSETQ come from the germline V gene. The CDR3, as DNA: TGCGCCAGCAGCACAACCTACGAGCAGTACTTC. It encodes CASSTTYEQYF.

V gene TRBV7-9 combines with J gene TRBJ2-7; TRBD2 agrees at 8 bases. In germline, CDR1 is SEHNR, CDR2 FQNEAQ (reference sequence). This CDR3 is 14 amino acids long. The trim removed 8 bases at V and 1 base at J, leaving 7 bases unmatched. CDR3 DNA sequence: TGTGCCAGCGGGACCAGCGGGAGTTCCTACGAGCAGTACTTC. This sequence encodes CASGTSGSSYEQYF.

This clone was found a few times. The chain joins TRBV2 to TRBJ2-2, with D hard to call. Per germline, CDR1 SNHLY and CDR2 FYNNEI. Trimming shortened V by 5 bases and J by 3 bases, and 16 bases separated the two germline ends. CDR3 length equals 16 residues. The CDR3 loop reads CASSRKRLTYTGELFF. The CDR3 coding sequence is TGTGCCAGCAGTCGAAAGAGGCTAACCTACACCGGGGAGCTGTTTTTT.

This chain joins TRBV19 and TRBJ2-7; D may match TRBD1 or TRBD2 (5 bases each). V was pared by 8 bases and J by 4 bases, with 9 bases between. Germline CDR1 is LNHDA and CDR2 is SQIVND (reference sequence). The CDR3 runs 11 residues. The CDR3 region is CASGDGYEQYF. The CDR3 coding sequence is TGTGCCAGTGGGGACGGATACGAGCAGTACTTC.

The CDR3 reads CASSSQTGEKLFF. In DNA, the CDR3 is TGTGCCAGCAGCTCCCAGACAGGCGAAAAACTGTTTTTT. The chain carries TRBV9 and TRBJ1-4; TRBD1 is a possible D gene (6 bases). CDR3 size: 13 residues. Germline lookup yields CDR1 SGDLS and CDR2 YYNGEE. The V gene lost 4 bases and the J gene lost 8 bases, with 12 bases spanning the gap.

The genes are TRBV25-1 and TRBJ2-1, with a weak D call TRBD1 (5 bases). Deletions cut 1 base from V and 5 bases from J, with 9 bases between. Per the germline V gene, CDR1 is MGHDK and CDR2 is SYGVNS. This CDR3 spans 14 amino acids. The CDR3 is CASSEWGRDNEQFF. The CDR3 bases are TGTGCCAGCAGTGAATGGGGCCGTGACAATGAGCAGTTCTTC.

V and J are TRBV7-6 and TRBJ1-3; a possible D gene is TRBD1 (5 bases). The length of the CDR3 is 15 residues. V lost 1 base and J 4 bases, leaving 11 bases between the germline ends. Germline assignment: CDR1 SGHVS and CDR2 FNYEAQ. DNA of the CDR3: TGTGCCAGCAGCTTAGGGGTGACAGCAGGAAACACCATATATTTT. This gives the protein CASSLGVTAGNTIYF.